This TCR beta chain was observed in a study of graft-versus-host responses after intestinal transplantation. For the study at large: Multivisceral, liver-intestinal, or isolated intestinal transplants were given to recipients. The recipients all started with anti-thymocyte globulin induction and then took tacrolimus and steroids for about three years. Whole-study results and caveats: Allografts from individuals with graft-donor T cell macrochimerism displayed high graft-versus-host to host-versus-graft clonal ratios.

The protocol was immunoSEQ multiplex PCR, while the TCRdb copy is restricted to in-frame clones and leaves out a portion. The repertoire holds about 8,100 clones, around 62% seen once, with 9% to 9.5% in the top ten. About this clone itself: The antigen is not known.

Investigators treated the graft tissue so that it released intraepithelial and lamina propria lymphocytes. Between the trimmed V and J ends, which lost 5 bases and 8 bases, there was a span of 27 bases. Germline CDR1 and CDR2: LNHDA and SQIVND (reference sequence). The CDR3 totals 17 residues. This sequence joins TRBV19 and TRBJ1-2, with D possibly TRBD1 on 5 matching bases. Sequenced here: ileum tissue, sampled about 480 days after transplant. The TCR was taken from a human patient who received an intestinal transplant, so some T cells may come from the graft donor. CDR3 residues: CASSPPDGGYGKSGYTF. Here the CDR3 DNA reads TGTGCCAGTAGTCCCCCGGACGGGGGGTATGGGAAATCCGGCTACACCTTC.